The 30 T cell receptor beta chains in this list originate from one sample, sequenced in a study of control samples from healthy donors and cancer patients. Only in-frame clones appear in the TCRdb table, and some are missing; sequencing was by immunoSEQ multiplex PCR. The table lists fewer than 80,000 clones, almost 90% of them singletons. Sequenced: PBMCs. All receptors derive from a man between 60 and 70 years old with colorectal cancer.

CDR3 in DNA: TGCGCCAGCAGCTCCGGACAGGGCCTATACAATGAGCAGTTCTTC. This translates into CASSSGQGLYNEQFF. The rearrangement links TRBV5-1 to TRBJ2-1; 8 positions agree with TRBD1. CDR1 and CDR2 (germline): SGHRS, YFSETQ. The CDR3 contains 15 residues. V lost 3 bases and J lost 4; bases outside the gene matches: 6.

CDR3 region: CASSFGTGTYEQYF. CDR3 in DNA: TGCGCCAGCAGCTTTGGGACAGGAACCTACGAGCAGTACTTC. V is TRBV5-1 and J is TRBJ2-7; TRBD1 aligns across 8 bases. This CDR3 is 14 amino acids long. Germline trimming cut 2 bases from V and 2 bases from J; bases unmatched to any gene: 3. CDR1 SGHRS and CDR2 YFSETQ come from the germline V gene.

This clone was counted a few times. This chain joins TRBV2 and TRBJ2-5; 7 bases match TRBD1. This CDR3 is 12 amino acids long. Per germline, CDR1 SNHLY and CDR2 FYNNEI. CDR3: CGTGERQETQYF. For the CDR3, the DNA is TGTGGGACAGGAGAGAGACAAGAGACCCAGTACTTC.

As concerns this clone: Other nucleotide sequences in the sample specify the same CDR3. The genes are TRBV2 and TRBJ2-7, with no clear D. Germline CDR1 SNHLY, CDR2 FYNNEI. Trimming left V 2 bases short and J 1 base short, with 3 bases between. The length of the CDR3 is 12 residues. CDR3 sequence: CASSEQSYEQYF. The CDR3 DNA reads TGTGCCAGCAGTGAACAGTCCTACGAGCAGTACTTC.

The chain has TRBV6-2 or TRBV6-3 and TRBJ1-5; a possible D gene is TRBD1 (5 bases). V lost 4 bases to trimming and J lost 1 base, with 11 bases between them. Germline V CDR1 and CDR2: MNHEY, SVGEGT. This CDR3 region has 15 residues. CDR3 sequence reads: CASSSLGRSNQPQHF. CDR3 nucleotides: TGTGCCAGCAGTTCTCTGGGACGGAGCAATCAGCCCCAGCATTTT.

The chain carries TRBV24-1 and TRBJ1-2; D remains unclear. V was cut by 1 base and J by 4 bases, with 18 bases left in between. In germline, CDR1 is KGHDR, CDR2 SFDVKD. The CDR3 totals 17 residues. The CDR3 DNA reads TGTGCCACCAGTGATTTAGGCAAACCGCATACTCTCTATGGCTACACCTTC. Amino acid sequence: CATSDLGKPHTLYGYTF.

The chain has TRBV2 and TRBJ2-3, with TRBD1 identical over 10 bases. Trimming cost V 3 bases and J 4 bases; bases outside gene matches: 7. Germline CDR1 is SNHLY and CDR2 is FYNNEI. The CDR3 extends over 16 amino acids. The CDR3 DNA is TGTGCCAGCAGTGACCGGACAGGGGGGGGCGCAGATACGCAGTATTTT. Its translation is CASSDRTGGGADTQYF.

The CDR3 region is CASSQAGDNSPLHF. In DNA form, the CDR3 reads TGCGCCAGCAGCCAAGCGGGGGATAATTCACCCCTCCACTTT. The V gene is TRBV4-1, the J gene TRBJ1-6; possibly TRBD1 for D (5 bases). The CDR3 is 14 residues long. V lost 1 base to trimming and J lost 5 bases, with 6 bases between them. CDR1 MGHRA and CDR2 YSYEKL come from the germline V gene.

The gene calls are TRBV6-6 and TRBJ1-1; the D gene is possibly TRBD1 (6 bases). Germline V gives CDR1 MNHNY, CDR2 SVGAGI (reference sequence). The length of the CDR3 is 13 residues. V was cut by 6 bases and J by 4 bases, with 12 bases left in between. CDR3 residues: CASRRGGVTEAFF. For the CDR3, the DNA is TGTGCCAGCAGGCGAGGGGGGGTCACTGAAGCTTTCTTT.

The chain is built from TRBV6-1 and TRBJ2-5; 10 bases match TRBD2. Germline V lookup: CDR1 MNHNS, CDR2 SASEGT. V lost 1 base, J lost 6 bases, and 11 bases stayed unmatched. The CDR3 runs 17 residues. The CDR3 sequence is CASSEDPAGGWKKTQYF. Here the CDR3 DNA reads TGTGCCAGCAGTGAAGACCCAGCGGGGGGGTGGAAGAAGACCCAGTACTTC.

The V gene is TRBV4-2, the J gene TRBJ2-1, with D hard to call. Germline CDR1 and CDR2: LGHNA and YNFKEQ. V lost 1 base and J 6 bases, leaving 7 bases between the germline ends. The CDR3 is 13 amino acids. The CDR3 DNA sequence: TGTGCCAGCAGCCAAGGGTTCTTCAATGAGCAGTTCTTC. It yields the protein CASSQGFFNEQFF.

This chain joins TRBV21-1 and TRBJ1-1; the table's D call TRBD1 went unverified against the DNA. TRBV21-1 is a pseudogene segment. This CDR3 has 16 residues. As DNA, the CDR3 is TGTGCCAGCAGCAAAGATCTTTTACAGGGGCGGGCTGAAGCTTTCTTT. Translated: CASSKDLLQGRAEAFF.

The chain is built from TRBV15 and TRBJ2-3, with TRBD2 as a possible D gene (6 bases). CDR3 size: 17 residues. CDR1 and CDR2 (germline): LNHNV, YYDKDF (reference sequence). V was pared by 1 base and J by 0 bases, with 14 bases between. CDR3 residues: CATSRGRRGASTDTQYF. The CDR3 DNA sequence: TGTGCCACCAGCAGAGGGAGGAGGGGTGCTAGCACAGATACGCAGTATTTT.

The chain links TRBV10-3 to TRBJ2-1; 12 nucleotides match TRBD2. V was pared by 5 bases and J by 5 bases, with 1 base of the junction left unmatched. The CDR3 is 14 amino acids. Germline-derived CDR1 and CDR2 are ENHRY and SYGVKD. The CDR3 DNA follows: TGTGCCATCAGTAGACTAGCGGGGGACAATGAGCAGTTCTTC. Its translation: CAISRLAGDNEQFF.

The chain combines TRBV7-9 with TRBJ2-3; D gene unclear. Germline CDR1 reads SEHNR; CDR2 reads FQNEAQ (reference sequence). V shed 6 bases and J shed 3 bases, with 7 bases lying between them. The CDR3 consists of 12 residues. CDR3 region: CASRLGTDTQYF. CDR3 DNA sequence: TGTGCCAGCAGACTCGGAACAGATACGCAGTATTTT.

Points on this clone: One junction end disagrees with the germline gene, perhaps due to a read error. Different DNA sequences within this sample yield the same CDR3. The CDR3 here is CASSRPDSNYGYTF. In nucleotides, the CDR3 is TGTGCCAGCAGCCGTCCGGACAGTAACTATGGCTACACCTTT. This chain uses TRBV7-9 with TRBJ1-2; a possible D gene is TRBD1 (6 bases). CDR3 size: 14 residues. The germline CDR1 and CDR2 sequences are SEHNR and FQNEAQ (reference sequence). Supplemented by reference TRBV7-9 and TRBJ1-2, the full variable domain reads DTGVSQNPRHKITKRGQNVTFRCDPISEHNRLYWYRQTLGQGPEFLTYFQNEAQLEKSRLLSDRFSAERPKGSFSTLEIQRTEQGDSAMYLCASSRPDSNYGYTFGSGTRLTVV.

The V and J genes are TRBV19 and TRBJ2-7; perhaps TRBD1 as D (7 bases). The germline V and J ends were trimmed by 6 bases and 4 bases, with 13 bases remaining between them. Germline CDR1 and CDR2: LNHDA and SQIVND (reference sequence). The CDR3 runs to 13 residues. The CDR3 is CASSLAGGYEQYF. CDR3 sequence (DNA): TGTGCCAGTAGCTTGGCAGGGGGGTACGAGCAGTACTTC.

This chain joins TRBV15 and TRBJ2-3; possible D gene TRBD1, 6 bases. The CDR3 runs to 16 residues. Deletions cut 1 base from V and 0 bases from J, with 11 bases between. Germline loops: CDR1 LNHNV, CDR2 YYDKDF (reference sequence). The CDR3, as DNA: TGTGCCACCAGCAGAGCCTACAGGGAAAGCACAGATACGCAGTATTTT. As protein: CATSRAYRESTDTQYF.

The rearrangement links TRBV2 to TRBJ2-7; D gene ambiguous. Germline V CDR1 and CDR2: SNHLY, FYNNEI. The CDR3 covers 13 residues. Trimming cost V 3 bases and J 5 bases, with 11 bases left between them. Written as DNA, the CDR3 is TGTGCCAGCAGTGAGGGTACCAGGAACGAGCAGTACTTC. Its protein product is CASSEGTRNEQYF.

V is TRBV18 and J is TRBJ1-1; D ambiguous. The CDR3 loop spans 14 amino acids. Trimming took off 1 base at V and 1 base at J, with 7 bases between the two ends. Germline values: CDR1 KGHSH, CDR2 LQKENI. The CDR3 loop is CASSPQGSNTEAFF. In nucleotides, the CDR3 is TGTGCCAGCTCACCACAAGGATCGAACACTGAAGCTTTCTTT.

The chain uses TRBV2 and TRBJ2-7, with 7 bases identical to TRBD1. The V gene end was trimmed by 5 bases and the J gene end by 0 bases; junction bases not matched to a gene: 4. This CDR3 comprises 14 residues. From germline, CDR1 is SNHLY and CDR2 FYNNEI. The CDR3, as DNA: TGTGCCAGCAGTCGGGACAGAAGCTCCTACGAGCAGTACTTC. As protein: CASSRDRSSYEQYF.

The chain uses TRBV7-9 and TRBJ1-1, with a weak D call TRBD1 (5 bases). This CDR3 has 14 residues. V was pared by 5 bases and J by 0 bases, with 10 bases between. Germline CDR1 SEHNR, CDR2 FQNEAQ (reference sequence). The DNA for the CDR3 is TGTGCCAGCAGCGAGGGACTTCTGAACACTGAAGCTTTCTTT. It translates to CASSEGLLNTEAFF.

CDR3 sequence (DNA): TGTGCCAGCTCGCCTAAATCTGGGCTGCCACCCCAGCATTTT. Protein sequence: CASSPKSGLPPQHF. This chain connects TRBV18 to TRBJ1-5; D not certain. This CDR3 comprises 14 residues. The V end lost 6 bases, the J end lost 10 bases, and 19 bases lay between the germline ends. Germline loops: CDR1 KGHSH, CDR2 LQKENI.

This sequence joins TRBV6-5 and TRBJ2-6; 7 bases agree with TRBD1. Germline V gives CDR1 MNHEY, CDR2 SVGAGI. J gave up 4 bases and V 4 bases, and 4 bases lay outside the gene matches. The CDR3 covers 15 residues. This chain's CDR3 is CASSFDRAGANVLTF. As DNA, the CDR3 is TGTGCCAGCAGTTTTGACAGGGCCGGGGCCAACGTCCTGACTTTC.

Comment on this clone: Additional DNA sequences in this sample encode the identical CDR3. The gene calls are TRBV2 and TRBJ2-5; TRBD2 agrees at 11 bases. Germline CDR1 and CDR2: SNHLY and FYNNEI. This CDR3 contains 16 residues. V was clipped by 3 bases and J by 2 bases; unmatched bases: 5. CDR3 amino acids: CASSEGIAGGQETQYF. CDR3 DNA: TGTGCCAGCAGTGAGGGGATAGCGGGGGGGCAAGAGACCCAGTACTTC.

This chain uses TRBV20-1 with TRBJ2-1; no definite D call. The CDR3 consists of 11 residues. Trimming removed 6 bases from V and 10 bases from J, with 13 bases in between. Germline CDR1 reads DFQATT; CDR2 reads SNEGSKA (reference sequence). The CDR3 reads CSALQGYEQFF. In nucleotides, the CDR3 is TGCAGTGCGCTCCAAGGGTACGAGCAGTTCTTC.

This chain uses TRBV7-3 with TRBJ1-1, with a tentative D call TRBD1 (5 bases). V dropped 1 base and J dropped 1 base, with 10 bases sitting between them. The germline gives CDR1 SGHTA, CDR2 FQGTGA. This CDR3 contains 15 residues. The DNA for the CDR3 is TGTGCCAGCAGCTTAAATGGCGGGGCGAACACTGAAGCTTTCTTT. This encodes CASSLNGGANTEAFF. Full variable domain (remainder filled in from reference TRBV7-3 and TRBJ1-1): GAGVSQTPSNKVTEKGKYVELRCDPISGHTALYWYRQSLGQGPEFLIYFQGTGAADDSGLPNDRFFAVRPEGSVSTLKIQRTERGDSAVYLCASSLNGGANTEAFFGQGTRLTVV.

V gene TRBV11-2 combines with J gene TRBJ1-2; D not resolved. Germline assignment: CDR1 SGHAT and CDR2 FQNNGV. The CDR3 extends over 15 amino acids. Between the trimmed V and J ends, which lost 5 bases and 5 bases, there was a span of 18 bases. CDR3 loop: CASSATTGRQYGYTF. The DNA for the CDR3 is TGTGCCAGCAGCGCAACGACCGGACGGCAATATGGCTACACCTTC.

This rearrangement joins TRBV11-3 to TRBJ2-3; TRBD1 matches 9 bases. The CDR3 runs 15 residues. The germline CDR1 and CDR2 sequences are SGHNT and YENEEA. After removal of 5 bases from V and 3 bases from J, the junction contained 6 bases not matched to a gene. The CDR3 DNA reads TGTGCCAGCAGCCCAACCGGGACAGGGACAGATACGCAGTATTTT. This gives the protein CASSPTGTGTDTQYF.

V and J are TRBV29-1 and TRBJ2-7; 8 nucleotides match TRBD1. The CDR3 is 15 residues long. The germline gives CDR1 SQVTM, CDR2 ANQGSEA. With 1 base clipped from V and 4 bases from J, the junction kept 9 bases outside the gene matches. CDR3 amino acids: CSVEAAGGAEYEQYF. CDR3 sequence (DNA): TGCAGCGTTGAAGCGGCAGGGGGCGCTGAGTACGAGCAGTACTTC.